These 15 T cell receptor beta chains share one sample of origin, sequenced in a study of blood T cell repertoires in COVID-19. Only in-frame clones appear in the TCRdb table, and some are missing; sequencing was by immunoSEQ multiplex PCR. The data hold 200,000 to 250,000 clones, with around four fifths observed a single time. Sequencing was carried out using PBMCs or T cells enriched from blood (not recorded which). The receptors shown here come from a woman aged 50 to 60 who had been exposed to COVID-19.

V gene TRBV11-2 combines with J gene TRBJ1-2; no definite D call. CDR3 length: 17 residues. The germline gives CDR1 SGHAT, CDR2 FQNNGV. The V and J ends lost 4 bases and 1 base respectively, with 19 bases between them. CDR3 in DNA: TGTGCCAGCAGCTCCGTTCGGGTCAGCCGCGATAACTATGGCTACACCTTC. Translation gives CASSSVRVSRDNYGYTF. Full variable domain (missing parts from reference TRBV11-2 and TRBJ1-2): EAGVAQSPRYKIIEKRQSVAFWCNPISGHATLYWYQQILGQGPKLLIQFQNNGVVDDSQLPKDRFSAERLKGVDSTLKIQPAKLEDSAVYLCASSSVRVSRDNYGYTFGSGTRLTVV.

The V call is TRBV5-1, the J call TRBJ2-7; D unclear. CDR3 size: 13 residues. Germline loops: CDR1 SGHRS, CDR2 YFSETQ. V lost 7 bases to trimming and J lost 3 bases, with 14 bases between them. Here the CDR3 reads CASSLVLGYEQYF. Here the CDR3 DNA reads TGCGCCAGCTCTCTCGTCCTAGGCTACGAGCAGTACTTC.

The chain has TRBV15 and TRBJ2-3; 7 bases map to TRBD2. CDR3 length equals 16 residues. Germline V gene sequence: CDR1 LNHNV, CDR2 YYDKDF (reference sequence). Trimming at V came to 0 bases and at J to 1 base, leaving 4 bases not matched to a gene. The CDR3 nucleotides read TGTGCCACCAGCAGAGATGGCCGGGGGGGCACAGATACGCAGTATTTT. Amino acid sequence: CATSRDGRGGTDTQYF.

This sequence joins TRBV10-3 and TRBJ1-6; 7 bases fit TRBD1. CDR3 length: 13 residues. With 6 bases clipped from V and 7 bases from J, the junction kept 3 bases outside the gene matches. The germline V gene encodes CDR1 ENHRY and CDR2 SYGVKD. CDR3: CAISDRDNSPLHF. The CDR3 DNA is TGTGCCATCAGCGACAGGGACAATTCACCCCTCCACTTT.

The chain couples TRBV2 to TRBJ1-2, with 8 nucleotides matching TRBD1. The CDR3 runs 15 residues. Looked up from germline, CDR1 is SNHLY and CDR2 is FYNNEI. The V segment lost 4 bases and the J segment 5 bases; nucleotides outside the gene matches: 9. The CDR3 DNA is TGTGCCAGCAGTGGCGGACAGGGATCAACGTATGGCTACACCTTC. Protein sequence: CASSGGQGSTYGYTF.

The chain has TRBV18 and TRBJ2-1; maybe TRBD2 (6 bases). The length of the CDR3 is 15 residues. Germline CDR1 reads KGHSH; CDR2 reads LQKENI. Trimming removed 1 base from V and 8 bases from J, with 15 bases in between. The chain's CDR3 is CASSPQGGGLDEQFF. The CDR3, as DNA: TGTGCCAGCTCACCACAAGGAGGAGGGCTCGATGAGCAGTTCTTC.

The genes are TRBV10-3 and TRBJ1-5; 8 bases line up with TRBD1. The germline V gene encodes CDR1 ENHRY and CDR2 SYGVKD. The V and J ends lost 4 bases and 7 bases, in that order; junction bases with no gene match: 3. This CDR3 has 13 amino acids. CDR3 protein: CAISAGGPQPQHF. CDR3 coding DNA: TGTGCCATCAGTGCAGGGGGCCCCCAGCCCCAGCATTTT.

The chain links TRBV20-1 to TRBJ1-1; D perhaps matches TRBD1 (5 bases). Deletions cut 3 bases from V and 0 bases from J, with 8 bases between. This CDR3 has 13 amino acids. Germline-derived CDR1 and CDR2 are DFQATT and SNEGSKA (reference sequence). CDR3 sequence: CSASGQMNTEAFF. The CDR3 DNA follows: TGCAGTGCTAGTGGACAAATGAACACTGAAGCTTTCTTT.

The chain joins TRBV5-1 to TRBJ2-3; 12 positions agree with TRBD2. J was trimmed by 2 bases and V by 4 bases; bases with no gene match: 5. The CDR3 has 16 residues. CDR1 is SGHRS, CDR2 YFSETQ, per germline. Here the CDR3 reads CASSTGLAGPTDTQYF. CDR3 coding DNA: TGCGCCAGCAGCACCGGACTAGCGGGGCCCACAGATACGCAGTATTTT.

The chain employs TRBV10-1 and TRBJ2-3, with unresolved D. The germline V gene encodes CDR1 WNHNN and CDR2 SYGVQD (reference sequence). This CDR3 has 13 amino acids. V lost 5 bases to trimming and J lost 8 bases, with 14 bases between them. This CDR3 reads CASSSPSTGTQYF. CDR3 bases: TGCGCCAGCAGTTCCCCCTCGACTGGTACGCAGTATTTT.

V usage is TRBV2 and J usage is TRBJ1-1; a weak D match, TRBD1 (6 bases). Germline-derived CDR1 and CDR2 are SNHLY and FYNNEI. Trimming cost V 8 bases and J 0 bases, with 10 bases left between them. The CDR3 consists of 13 residues. CDR3 nucleotide sequence: TGTGCCAGCCGGACAGACGTGAACACTGAAGCTTTCTTT. It encodes CASRTDVNTEAFF.

This clone was detected ten times or more. Other nucleotide sequences from this sample produce the same CDR3. The chain is built from TRBV7-2 and TRBJ2-7, with 7 bases lining up with TRBD2. Germline V gives CDR1 SGHTA, CDR2 FQGNSA. The junction had 4 bases not matched to a gene; V was cut back by 5 bases and J by 0 bases. The CDR3 contains 14 residues. The CDR3 sequence is CASSPWTSSYEQYF. CDR3 nucleotides: TGTGCCAGCAGCCCCTGGACTAGCTCCTACGAGCAGTACTTC. Full variable domain (rest looked up from reference TRBV7-2 and TRBJ2-7): GAGVSQSPSNKVTEKGKDVELRCDPISGHTALYWYRQSLGQGLEFLIYFQGNSAPDKSGLPSDRFSAERTGGSVSTLTIQRTQQEDSAVYLCASSPWTSSYEQYFGPGTRLTVT.

V and J are TRBV7-8 and TRBJ2-3, with TRBD2 identical over 11 bases. Germline V gene sequence: CDR1 SGHVS, CDR2 FQNEAQ. V was pared by 7 bases and J by 3 bases, with 6 bases of the junction left unmatched. The CDR3 is made up of 15 amino acids. Here the CDR3 reads CASNELAGETDTQYF. The CDR3 DNA is TGTGCCAGCAACGAACTAGCGGGGGAAACAGATACGCAGTATTTT.

V and J are TRBV3-1 (or the pseudogene TRBV3-2) and TRBJ2-5; D remains ambiguous. The germline V gene has CDR1 LGHDT and CDR2 YNNKEL (reference sequence). The CDR3 loop spans 14 amino acids. V lost 2 bases, J lost 2 bases, and 9 bases lay in between. As DNA, the CDR3 is TGTGCCAGCAGCCAAAAAACAAATCAAGAGACCCAGTACTTC. Translating gives CASSQKTNQETQYF.

The genes are TRBV19 and TRBJ1-1; possibly TRBD1 for D (5 bases). The V end was cut by 0 bases, the J end by 6 bases, with 17 bases between. The V gene's germline CDR1 is LNHDA and CDR2 SQIVND (reference sequence). This CDR3 region has 16 residues. This chain's CDR3 is CASSIDDGRVNSEAFF. The CDR3, as DNA: TGTGCCAGTAGTATAGATGACGGCAGGGTAAACTCTGAAGCTTTCTTT.